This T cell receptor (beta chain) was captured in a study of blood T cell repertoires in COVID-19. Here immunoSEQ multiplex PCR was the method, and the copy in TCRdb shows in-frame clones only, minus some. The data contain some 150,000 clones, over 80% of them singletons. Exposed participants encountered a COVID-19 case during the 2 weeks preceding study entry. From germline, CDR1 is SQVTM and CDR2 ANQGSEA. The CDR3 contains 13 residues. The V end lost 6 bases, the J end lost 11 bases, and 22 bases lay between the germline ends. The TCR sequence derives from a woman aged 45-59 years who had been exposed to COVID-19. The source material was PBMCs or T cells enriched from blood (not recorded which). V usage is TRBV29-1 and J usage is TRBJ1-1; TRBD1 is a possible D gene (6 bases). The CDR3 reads CSVTGTLGRGAFF. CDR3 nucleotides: TGCAGCGTAACCGGGACACTAGGAAGAGGGGCTTTCTTT.